This T cell receptor (beta chain) stems from a study of Graves' ophthalmopathy and Graves' hyperthyroidism. Study overall: Stable hyperthyroidism was defined by absence of ophthalmopathy within 18 months of follow-up. Points from the study as a whole: This model predicted ophthalmopathy progression (sensitivity 65% to 71%, specificity 72% to 80%).

Amplifying from RNA transcripts, the study obtained TCR beta CDR3 regions. HTBI primers served in a first-round RT-PCR, which a second-round multiplex PCR followed. TCRdb fed the multiplex PCR reads into MiXCR, producing one record per CDR3 protein. The sample lists 1 million to 1.3 million distinct CDR3 sequences, about 40% occurring once. The sample holds one count of this clonotype. Its antigen remains unidentified. V lost 4 bases to trimming and J lost 5 bases, with 15 bases between them. The germline gives CDR1 LNHNV, CDR2 YYDKDF (reference sequence). The CDR3 extends over 16 amino acids. Lactation, pregnancy, uncontrolled infections and other autoimmune diseases were all grounds for excluding patients.

The sequence derives from an adult man with Graves' hyperthyroidism. Sequencing was carried out using peripheral blood or thyroid tissue (not recorded which). The chain has TRBV15 and TRBJ1-6; D perhaps matches TRBD1 (5 bases). CDR3 in amino acids: CATSTGDSSNNSPLHF. CDR3 coding DNA: TGTGCCACCAGCACCGGAGACAGCTCAAATAATTCACCCCTCCACTTT.